The 7 T cell receptor beta chains below come from one sample, sequenced in a study of blood T cell repertoires in COVID-19. Sequenced by immunoSEQ multiplex PCR; TCRdb stores in-frame clones only, minus some. The sample gives roughly 55,000 clones, over 75% of which show up once; approximately 6.9% is in the top ten. The sample taken for sequencing was peripheral blood. The receptors here all came from a man in his fifties or sixties with active or convalescent COVID-19.

This CDR3 is CAWRYKDRGNQPQHF. CDR3 nucleotides: TGTGCCTGGAGATACAAGGACAGGGGCAATCAGCCCCAGCATTTT. This chain uses TRBV30 with TRBJ1-5, with 8 positions matching TRBD1. The CDR3 spans 15 residues. V trimming: 3 bases; J trimming: 2 bases; junction bases outside the gene matches: 6. Germline CDR1 reads GTSNPN; CDR2 reads SVGIG (reference sequence).

The chain is built from TRBV10-3 and TRBJ1-5, with 8 bases matching TRBD1. Germline V lookup: CDR1 ENHRY, CDR2 SYGVKD. This CDR3 region has 16 residues. J lost 1 base, V lost 10 bases, and 12 bases had no gene match. The CDR3 bases are TGTGCCACGAAAGGGACAGGCGCTACGAGCAATCAGCCCCAGCATTTT. Translating gives CATKGTGATSNQPQHF.

The V call is TRBV11-2, the J call TRBJ2-7, with 12 bases aligning to TRBD2. The CDR3 consists of 16 residues. The germline V gene encodes CDR1 SGHAT and CDR2 FQNNGV. Trimming cost V 4 bases and J 6 bases; bases outside gene matches: 10. CDR3 in DNA: TGTGCCAGCAGCTCTGGGGTACTAGCGGGAGGATCCGAGCAGTACTTC. Residues: CASSSGVLAGGSEQYF.

CDR3 sequence reads: CASSLYPSSYNSPLHF. CDR3 in DNA: TGTGCCAGCAGTTTATACCCGAGCTCCTATAATTCACCCCTCCACTTT. The chain couples TRBV28 to TRBJ1-6; D remains unclear. Trimming removed 1 base from V and 0 bases from J, with 7 bases in between. This CDR3 region has 16 residues. Looked up from germline, CDR1 is MDHEN and CDR2 is SYDVKM.

This chain links TRBV29-1 with TRBJ1-1, with D possibly matching TRBD1 (5 bases). Germline V gene lookup returns CDR1 SQVTM and CDR2 ANQGSEA. This CDR3 contains 13 residues. With 4 bases removed from V and 0 bases from J, the gap between germline ends came to 9 bases. The CDR3 is CSVGRGMNTEAFF. The CDR3 region has the DNA TGCAGCGTTGGGCGGGGGATGAACACTGAAGCTTTCTTT.

The J gene is TRBJ1-2, the V gene TRBV11-2; D unresolved. V was shortened by 5 bases and J by 5 bases, with 18 bases between the two germline ends. The CDR3 extends over 15 amino acids. CDR1 is SGHAT and CDR2 is FQNNGV in the germline V gene. DNA of the CDR3: TGTGCCAGCAGCCCCGGGAGGGATATATGGTATGGCTACACCTTC. This sequence encodes CASSPGRDIWYGYTF.

The chain employs TRBV7-2 and TRBJ2-5; 7 bases are a match to TRBD1. Germline trimming cut 4 bases from V and 3 bases from J; bases unmatched to any gene: 5. The CDR3 consists of 14 residues. Germline V gene data show CDR1 as SGHTA and CDR2 as FQGNSA. CDR3 coding DNA: TGTGCCAGCAGCTGGACCGGGACAGAAGAGACCCAGTACTTC. Its protein is CASSWTGTEETQYF.